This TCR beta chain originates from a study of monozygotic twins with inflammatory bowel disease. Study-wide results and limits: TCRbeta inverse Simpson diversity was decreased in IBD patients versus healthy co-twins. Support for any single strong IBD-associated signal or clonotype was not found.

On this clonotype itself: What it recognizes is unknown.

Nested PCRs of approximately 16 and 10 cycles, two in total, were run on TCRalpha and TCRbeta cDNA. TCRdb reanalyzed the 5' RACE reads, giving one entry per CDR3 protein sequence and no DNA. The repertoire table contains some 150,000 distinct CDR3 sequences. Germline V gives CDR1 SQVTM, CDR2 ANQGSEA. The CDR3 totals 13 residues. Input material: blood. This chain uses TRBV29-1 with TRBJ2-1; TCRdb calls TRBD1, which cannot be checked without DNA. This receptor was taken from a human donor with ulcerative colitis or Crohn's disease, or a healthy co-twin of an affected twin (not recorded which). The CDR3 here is CSSSRDNYNEQFF.